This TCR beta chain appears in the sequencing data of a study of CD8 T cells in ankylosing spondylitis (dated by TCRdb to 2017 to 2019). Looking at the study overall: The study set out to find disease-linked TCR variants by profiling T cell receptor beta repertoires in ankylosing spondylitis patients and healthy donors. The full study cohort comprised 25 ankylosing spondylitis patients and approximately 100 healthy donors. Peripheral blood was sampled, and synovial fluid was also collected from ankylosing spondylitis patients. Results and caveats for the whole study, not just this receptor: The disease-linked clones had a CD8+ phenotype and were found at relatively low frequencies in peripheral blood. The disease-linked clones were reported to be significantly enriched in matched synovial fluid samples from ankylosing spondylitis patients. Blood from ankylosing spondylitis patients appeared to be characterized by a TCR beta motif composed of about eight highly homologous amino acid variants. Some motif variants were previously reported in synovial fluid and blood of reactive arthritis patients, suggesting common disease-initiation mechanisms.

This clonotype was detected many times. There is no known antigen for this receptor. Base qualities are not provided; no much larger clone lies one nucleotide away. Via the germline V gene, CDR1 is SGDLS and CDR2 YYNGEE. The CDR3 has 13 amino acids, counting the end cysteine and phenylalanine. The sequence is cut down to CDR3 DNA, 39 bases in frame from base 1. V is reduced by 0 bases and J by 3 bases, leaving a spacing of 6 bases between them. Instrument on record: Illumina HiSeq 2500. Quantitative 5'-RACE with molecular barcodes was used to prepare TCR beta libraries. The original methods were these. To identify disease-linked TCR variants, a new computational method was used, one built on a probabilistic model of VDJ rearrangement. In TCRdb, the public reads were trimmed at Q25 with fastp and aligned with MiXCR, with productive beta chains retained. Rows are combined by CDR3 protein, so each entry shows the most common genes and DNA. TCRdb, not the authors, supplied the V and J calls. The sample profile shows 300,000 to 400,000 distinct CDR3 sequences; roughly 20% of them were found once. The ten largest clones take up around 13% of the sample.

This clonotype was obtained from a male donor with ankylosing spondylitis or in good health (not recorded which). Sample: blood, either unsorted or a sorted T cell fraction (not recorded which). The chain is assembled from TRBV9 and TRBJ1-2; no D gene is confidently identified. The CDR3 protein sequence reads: CASSVGGDYGYTF. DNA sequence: TGTGCCAGCAGCGTAGGTGGGGACTATGGCTACACCTTC.